This TCR beta chain was sequenced during a study of blood T cell repertoires in COVID-19. Study as a whole: COVID-19 samples, acute and convalescent, were from the United States, Italy and Spain. T cells, B-cell-depleted T cells, or PBMCs supplied cDNA or gDNA.

In the study's own analysis: By means of reference gene primer amplification, nucleated cell counts were estimated. Clones were read by immunoSEQ multiplex PCR, and TCRdb kept only the in-frame ones, dropping some. The D gene and trimming were derived from the DNA, and the V and J assignments and clone size from that table. The sample shows tens of thousands of clones, around 88% of them seen only once. The trim removed 1 base at V and 1 base at J, leaving 3 bases unmatched. Germline loops: CDR1 SGHRS, CDR2 YFSETQ. The length of the CDR3 is 17 residues. Sequenced: peripheral blood. The rearrangement links TRBV5-1 to TRBJ2-1, with 12 bases that match TRBD2. The TCR originated in a woman aged 80 or older with acute or convalescent COVID-19. CDR3 loop: CASSLLAGGRSYNEQFF. As DNA, the CDR3 is TGCGCCAGCAGCTTGCTAGCGGGGGGGCGTTCCTACAATGAGCAGTTCTTC.